Included here is one T cell receptor beta chain sequence, with context. CDR3 length: 17 residues. V lost 3 bases, J lost 4 bases, and 10 bases stayed unmatched. Germline V lookup: CDR1 MNHNS, CDR2 SASEGT. This specimen comes from a study of shared T cell receptors in the human thymus. TCRdb's copy holds only in-frame clones and misses some; the assay was immunoSEQ multiplex PCR. The sample has about 400,000 clones, about 95% seen once. The sequence was collected from a human donor. Sequencing was performed on thymocytes. This chain uses TRBV6-1 with TRBJ2-1, with TRBD2 matching 9 bases. The CDR3 here is CASSDLLLAGIYNEQFF. In DNA form, the CDR3 reads TGTGCCAGCAGTGACTTACTCCTAGCGGGGATATACAATGAGCAGTTCTTC.